In its sample, the clone carrying this T cell receptor (beta chain) was seen once. Peripheral blood came from all dose cohorts at three timepoints. Sequencing was performed with immunoSEQ multiplex PCR; in TCRdb, only in-frame clones are kept and a portion is missing. The top ten clones hold 0.77% of a sample with about 58,000 clones, around nine tenths of them seen once. This CDR3 comprises 14 residues. Germline CDR1 MNHNS, CDR2 SASEGT. The trim removed 1 base at V and 7 bases at J, leaving 4 bases unmatched. The data are from a study of OX40 agonist ivuxolimab in advanced cancers. The sample in question was CD4+ or CD8+ T cells sorted from blood, obtained in a trial of the OX40 agonist ivuxolimab. The chain uses TRBV6-1 and TRBJ1-5; 7 bases align to TRBD1. This clonotype was obtained from an adult with an advanced solid tumor such as melanoma, head and neck, liver or kidney cancer. The CDR3 here is CASSEELQGQPQHF. The CDR3 region has the DNA TGTGCCAGCAGTGAAGAATTACAGGGGCAGCCCCAGCATTTT.